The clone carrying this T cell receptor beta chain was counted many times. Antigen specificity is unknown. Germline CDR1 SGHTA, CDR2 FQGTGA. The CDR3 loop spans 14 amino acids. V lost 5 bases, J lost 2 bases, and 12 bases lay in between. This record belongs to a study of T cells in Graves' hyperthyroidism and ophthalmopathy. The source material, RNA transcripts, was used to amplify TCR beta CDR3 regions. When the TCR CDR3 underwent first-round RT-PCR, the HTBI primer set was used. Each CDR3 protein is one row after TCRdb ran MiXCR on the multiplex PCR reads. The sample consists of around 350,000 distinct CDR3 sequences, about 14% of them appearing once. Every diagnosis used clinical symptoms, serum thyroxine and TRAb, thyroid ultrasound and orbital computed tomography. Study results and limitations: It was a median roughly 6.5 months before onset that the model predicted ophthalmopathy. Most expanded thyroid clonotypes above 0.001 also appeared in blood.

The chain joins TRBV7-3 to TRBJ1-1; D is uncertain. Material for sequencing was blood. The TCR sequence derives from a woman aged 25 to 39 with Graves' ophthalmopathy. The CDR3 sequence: CASSPTTDNTEAFF. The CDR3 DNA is TGTGCCAGCAGCCCTACTACAGACAACACTGAAGCTTTCTTT.